The 21 T cell receptor beta chains below all came from one sample that was sequenced in a study of blood T cell repertoires in COVID-19 (TCRdb year 2020). Preparation of the library involved the immunoSEQ multiplex PCR assay. Imported from immuneACCESS, the table was reduced by TCRdb to in-frame sequences with V and J called. These copies leave out some clones; in studies compared against another copy, an unresolved V gene accounts for under half, and the cause of the remainder is not known. This sample lists some 68,000 clones; roughly four fifths were detected once. The ten top clones hold 28% of the sample. The sequencing sample was made of peripheral blood. These receptors all come from a man between 65 and 85 years old with acute or convalescent COVID-19.

This clone was counted only a few times. This chain links TRBV7-3 with TRBJ2-7, with 8 bases identical to TRBD1. Germline lookup yields CDR1 SGHTA and CDR2 FQGTGA. This CDR3 is 14 amino acids long. V trimming: 5 bases; J trimming: 5 bases; junction bases outside the gene matches: 8. This CDR3 is CASSPGQGWDEQYF. In DNA form, the CDR3 reads TGTGCCAGCAGCCCCGGACAGGGTTGGGACGAGCAGTACTTC. The complete variable domain, with remaining parts taken from reference TRBV7-3 and TRBJ2-7, reads GAGVSQTPSNKVTEKGKYVELRCDPISGHTALYWYRQSLGQGPEFLIYFQGTGAADDSGLPNDRFFAVRPEGSVSTLKIQRTERGDSAVYLCASSPGQGWDEQYFGPGTRLTVT.

The chain links TRBV29-1 to TRBJ2-1; a possible D gene is TRBD1 (5 bases). Germline CDR1 reads SQVTM; CDR2 reads ANQGSEA. V lost 1 base to trimming and J lost 6 bases, with 25 bases between them. The CDR3 has 18 amino acids. The CDR3 loop reads CSVEGRQGSLLTRNEQFF. The CDR3 nucleotides are TGCAGCGTTGAAGGACGGCAGGGTTCCCTCCTTACACGCAATGAGCAGTTCTTC.

This chain connects TRBV28 to TRBJ1-4; tentative D call: TRBD1 (6 bases). CDR3 length: 19 residues. Trimming took off 5 bases at V and 10 bases at J, with 32 bases between the two ends. Germline CDR1 is MDHEN and CDR2 is SYDVKM. CDR3: CASSPNPGGTNDIGGKLFF. CDR3 DNA: TGTGCCAGCAGTCCTAACCCGGGGGGGACTAACGACATAGGGGGAAAACTGTTTTTT.

This clone has a handful of counts. The chain couples TRBV18 to TRBJ2-7, with 7 bases lining up with TRBD1. The germline V gene has CDR1 KGHSH and CDR2 LQKENI. The CDR3 sequence is 15 residues long. V lost 2 bases and J lost 3; bases outside the gene matches: 7. The CDR3 sequence is CASSPNSGQRYEQYF. The CDR3 DNA sequence: TGTGCCAGCTCACCAAACTCGGGACAGCGCTACGAGCAGTACTTC.

This clone was found once. The chain carries TRBV19 and TRBJ1-1; possible D gene TRBD1, 5 bases. The V and J ends lost 5 bases and 0 bases respectively, with 13 bases between them. Germline lookup yields CDR1 LNHDA and CDR2 SQIVND (reference sequence). The CDR3 is made up of 15 amino acids. The CDR3 sequence: CASSAPGLMNTEAFF. For the CDR3, the DNA is TGTGCCAGTAGTGCTCCGGGACTGATGAACACTGAAGCTTTCTTT.

This sequence joins TRBV3-1 (or the pseudogene TRBV3-2) and TRBJ2-1; TRBD1 aligns across 12 bases. In germline, CDR1 is LGHDT, CDR2 YNNKEL (reference sequence). The CDR3 sequence is 15 residues long. The J segment lost 8 bases and the V segment lost 4 bases, leaving 6 bases of the junction unmatched. The CDR3 DNA sequence: TGTGCCAGCAGCCCCGGGACAGGGGGCCACGATGAGCAGTTCTTC. Its translation: CASSPGTGGHDEQFF.

V usage is TRBV19 and J usage is TRBJ1-6; D gene uncertain. Looked up from germline, CDR1 is LNHDA and CDR2 is SQIVND (reference sequence). The CDR3 sequence is 14 residues long. Trimming removed 0 bases at V and 8 bases at J, with 8 bases between. The CDR3 nucleotides are TGTGCCAGTAGTATAGATCCGAGGGATTCACCCCTCCACTTT. Translated: CASSIDPRDSPLHF.

The chain combines TRBV27 with TRBJ2-2; unclear D gene. The CDR3 runs to 16 residues. CDR1 and CDR2 (germline): MNHEY, SMNVEV (reference sequence). V gave up 2 bases and J gave up 0 bases, with 10 bases separating them. The CDR3 coding sequence is TGTGCCAGCAGTTTACCCGGCGGTGCGAACACCGGGGAGCTGTTTTTT. Translation gives CASSLPGGANTGELFF.

The CDR3 loop reads CASSEVSSLRGQPQHF. The DNA of the CDR3 is TGTGCCAGCAGTGAAGTTTCGTCTTTACGGGGTCAGCCCCAGCATTTT. The chain links TRBV6-1 to TRBJ1-5; no clear D gene. Trimming removed 1 base at V and 6 bases at J, with 16 bases between. Germline V gene data show CDR1 as MNHNS and CDR2 as SASEGT. CDR3 length equals 16 residues.

The CDR3 is CASSLWASGMNTEAFF. The CDR3 DNA reads TGTGCCAGCAGCTTATGGGCCAGTGGAATGAACACTGAAGCTTTCTTT. This chain links TRBV11-2 with TRBJ1-1; D not resolved. With 2 bases removed from V and 0 bases from J, the gap between germline ends came to 13 bases. Germline V gives CDR1 SGHAT, CDR2 FQNNGV. The CDR3 is 16 residues long.

This chain connects TRBV29-1 to TRBJ2-1; 8 bases agree with TRBD1. This CDR3 comprises 13 residues. Germline V gives CDR1 SQVTM, CDR2 ANQGSEA. The V segment lost 4 bases and the J segment 7 bases; nucleotides outside the gene matches: 6. The CDR3 sequence is CSVGIQGANEQFF. CDR3 bases: TGCAGCGTTGGTATTCAGGGGGCGAATGAGCAGTTCTTC.

The rearrangement links TRBV21-1 to TRBJ2-3; the listed D gene, TRBD2, was not tested against the DNA. TRBV21-1 is an annotated pseudogene. CDR3 length: 15 amino acids. CDR3 region: CASSRLAGSTDTQYF. In nucleotides, the CDR3 is TGTGCCAGCAGCAGACTAGCGGGGTCCACAGATACGCAGTATTTT.

The chain employs TRBV28 and TRBJ1-4; D is possibly TRBD1 (5 bases). This CDR3 is 14 amino acids long. Looked up from germline, CDR1 is MDHEN and CDR2 is SYDVKM. Trimming stripped 8 bases from V and 5 bases from J, with 15 bases between. The CDR3 nucleotides are TGTGCCAGCTATTCCCAGGGCTCAAATGAAAAACTGTTTTTT. Translated, it gives CASYSQGSNEKLFF. Full variable domain (rest looked up from reference TRBV28 and TRBJ1-4): DVKVTQSSRYLVKRTGEKVFLECVQDMDHENMFWYRQDPGLGLRLIYFSYDVKMKEKGDIPEGYSVSREKKERFSLILESASTNQTSMYLCASYSQGSNEKLFFGSGTQLSVL.

The chain is built from TRBV3-1 (or the pseudogene TRBV3-2) and TRBJ2-2; 7 bases map to TRBD1. The CDR3 sequence is 19 residues long. The germline V gene encodes CDR1 LGHDT and CDR2 YNNKEL (reference sequence). Trimming cost V 1 base and J 2 bases; bases outside gene matches: 13. The CDR3 loop reads CASSQGVPTGLGNTGELFF. CDR3 sequence (DNA): TGTGCCAGCAGCCAAGGCGTCCCGACAGGGTTGGGTAACACCGGGGAGCTGTTTTTT.

This chain uses TRBV19 with TRBJ2-7, with 9 bases matching TRBD1. The CDR3 is 15 amino acids. Germline values: CDR1 LNHDA, CDR2 SQIVND (reference sequence). V was pared by 5 bases and J by 2 bases, with 7 bases of the junction left unmatched. The CDR3 nucleotides are TGTGCCAGTAGTCATGGGGGACAGGGAGCCTACGAGCAGTACTTC. Translation gives CASSHGGQGAYEQYF.

The rearrangement links TRBV7-3 to TRBJ2-2; 13 bases are a match to TRBD2. The CDR3 extends over 19 amino acids. CDR1 and CDR2 (germline): SGHTA, FQGTGA. V trimming: 4 bases; J trimming: 0 bases; junction bases outside the gene matches: 8. The CDR3 region is CASSSRTSGRTPNTGELFF. CDR3 coding DNA: TGTGCCAGCAGCTCACGGACTAGCGGGAGAACCCCGAACACCGGGGAGCTGTTTTTT. The full variable domain, its missing parts supplied by reference TRBV7-3 and TRBJ2-2, is GAGVSQTPSNKVTEKGKYVELRCDPISGHTALYWYRQSLGQGPEFLIYFQGTGAADDSGLPNDRFFAVRPEGSVSTLKIQRTERGDSAVYLCASSSRTSGRTPNTGELFFGEGSRLTVL.

This clone was observed a single time. This chain uses TRBV18 with TRBJ1-1; tentatively, D is TRBD1 (5 bases). There are 15 residues in the CDR3. The germline CDR1 and CDR2 sequences are KGHSH and LQKENI. V was clipped by 2 bases and J by 5 bases, with 15 bases between them. The CDR3 protein is CASSPSGVPKTEAFF. The CDR3 bases are TGTGCCAGCTCACCATCGGGGGTGCCGAAGACTGAAGCTTTCTTT.

This rearrangement joins TRBV7-9 to TRBJ2-3; TRBD1 matches at 7 bases. After removal of 5 bases from V and 2 bases from J, the junction contained 13 bases not matched to a gene. The CDR3 length is 17 residues. Germline CDR1 SEHNR, CDR2 FQNEAQ (reference sequence). The CDR3: CASSKARDSSFTDTQYF. CDR3 in DNA: TGTGCCAGCAGCAAAGCGAGGGACAGCTCATTCACAGATACGCAGTATTTT.

V is TRBV7-9 and J is TRBJ1-1; weak D call: TRBD1 (5 bases). There are 13 residues in the CDR3. In germline, CDR1 is SEHNR, CDR2 FQNEAQ (reference sequence). V lost 3 bases, J lost 4 bases, and 9 bases lay in between. CDR3 loop: CASSLGGVTEAFF. The CDR3 bases are TGTGCCAGCAGCTTGGGAGGGGTCACTGAAGCTTTCTTT.

The chain joins TRBV19 to TRBJ2-3, with TRBD1 matching over 11 bases. Per germline, CDR1 LNHDA and CDR2 SQIVND (reference sequence). V was clipped by 3 bases and J by 5 bases; unmatched bases: 4. The CDR3 is 15 residues long. The CDR3, as DNA: TGTGCCAGTAGTATGGGACAGGGGGTAAGAGATACGCAGTATTTT. Its translation: CASSMGQGVRDTQYF. Combining the CDR3 with reference TRBV19 and TRBJ2-3 gives the whole variable domain DGGITQSPKYLFRKEGQNVTLSCEQNLNHDAMYWYRQDPGQGLRLIYYSQIVNDFQKGDIAEGYSVSREKKESFPLTVTSAQKNPTAFYLCASSMGQGVRDTQYFGPGTRLTVL.

The chain recombines TRBV15 with TRBJ1-2; the D is unclear. Between the trimmed V and J ends, which lost 1 base and 3 bases, there was a span of 18 bases. The germline gives CDR1 LNHNV, CDR2 YYDKDF (reference sequence). CDR3 length: 17 amino acids. CDR3 DNA: TGTGCCACCAGCAGAGGGAGAGGTAGAACTTACGACTATGGCTACACCTTC. It specifies CATSRGRGRTYDYGYTF.